One and the same sample provided the 24 T cell receptor beta chains below, sequenced in a study of naive and memory T cell subsets. Four PCR rounds used nested alpha and beta constant region primers plus the SP2 primer. TCRdb redid the calling of the 5' RACE reads with MiXCR, one entry per CDR3 protein. The sample has around 56,000 distinct CDR3 sequences; roughly 7.5% are singletons. The library had UMIs added by 3' ligation of an oligonucleotide to TCR cDNA. Receptor source: a female donor in good health.

On this clonotype: A much larger clone sits a single nucleotide away, making a read error possible. The chain joins TRBV5-1 to TRBJ1-4; the D is unclear. The germline V gene encodes CDR1 SGHRS and CDR2 YFSETQ. There are 14 residues in the CDR3. CDR3: CACSFSPRNEKLFF. Written as DNA, the CDR3 is TGCGCCTGCAGCTTTAGTCCACGGAATGAAAAACTGTTTTTT.

This chain uses TRBV2 with TRBJ2-6; no firm D call. The V end lost 3 bases, the J end lost 0 bases, and 6 bases lay between the germline ends. Germline V gene data show CDR1 as SNHLY and CDR2 as FYNNEI. The CDR3 covers 15 residues. This CDR3 is CASSDSFSGANVLTF. The DNA for the CDR3 is TGTGCCAGCAGTGACAGCTTCTCTGGGGCCAACGTCCTGACTTTC. The whole variable domain, remainder taken from reference TRBV2 and TRBJ2-6, is EPEVTQTPSHQVTQMGQEVILRCVPISNHLYFYWYRQILGQKVEFLVSFYNNEISEKSEIFDDQFSVERPDGSNFTLKIRSTKLEDSAMYFCASSDSFSGANVLTFGAGSRLTVL.

The J gene is TRBJ2-1, the V gene TRBV6-2 or TRBV6-3; a weak D match, TRBD2 (6 bases). This CDR3 has 14 amino acids. The V and J ends lost 5 bases and 4 bases respectively, with 12 bases between them. Per the germline V gene, CDR1 is MNHEY and CDR2 is SVGEGT. The CDR3 DNA reads TGTGCCAGCAGTCCCTCTAGCGTATACAATGAGCAGTTCTTC. It translates to CASSPSSVYNEQFF.

The rearrangement uses TRBV12-3 or TRBV12-4 and TRBJ1-2, with D uncertain. Trimming shortened V by 1 base and J by 4 bases, and 7 bases separated the two germline ends. The CDR3 runs 13 residues. CDR3 DNA sequence: TGTGCCAGCAGTTTAGGACCTTCCTATGGCTACACCTTC. Protein: CASSLGPSYGYTF.

In its sample, this clonotype was seen a few times. V and J are TRBV15 and TRBJ2-3; 11 nucleotides align to TRBD2. J lost 8 bases, V lost 0 bases, and 10 bases had no gene match. The CDR3 consists of 17 residues. CDR1 is LNHNV and CDR2 is YYDKDF in the germline V gene (reference sequence). CDR3 loop: CATSRDPSGGWLATQYF. The DNA for the CDR3 is TGTGCCACCAGCAGAGATCCTAGCGGGGGGTGGTTGGCTACGCAGTATTTT.

This clonotype was found many times. The CDR3 loop is CSALRRGGGDRAQYF. The CDR3 region has the DNA TGCAGTGCCCTCCGTAGGGGGGGCGGGGACCGGGCGCAGTATTTT. The V call is TRBV20-1, the J call TRBJ2-3; maybe TRBD2 (7 bases). The CDR3 is 15 residues long. V lost 6 bases and J 10 bases, leaving 26 bases between the germline ends. Germline CDR1 and CDR2: DFQATT and SNEGSKA (reference sequence).

This clonotype was counted ten times or more. The rearrangement uses TRBV12-3 or TRBV12-4 and TRBJ1-1; D gene uncertain. V lost 5 bases and J lost 1, with 17 bases in between. The CDR3 consists of 16 residues. The CDR3 here is CASSPQRRARNTEAFF. The CDR3 DNA follows: TGTGCCAGCAGTCCCCAACGACGGGCCAGGAACACTGAAGCTTTCTTT.

In this sample, this clonotype turned up a few times. This CDR3 reads CASGLSGPGNTIYF. CDR3 DNA: TGTGCTAGTGGTTTGTCCGGACCGGGAAACACCATATATTTT. The rearrangement uses TRBV12-5 and TRBJ1-3; D is unclear. Germline values: CDR1 LGHNT, CDR2 FRNRAP. V shed 2 bases and J shed 4 bases, with 9 bases lying between them. This CDR3 region has 14 residues.

This clonotype appeared many times. The chain carries TRBV28 and TRBJ1-1; D ambiguous. The CDR3 has 14 amino acids. V lost 3 bases and J lost 4, with 12 bases in between. The germline gives CDR1 MDHEN, CDR2 SYDVKM. Written as DNA, the CDR3 is TGTGCCAGCAGTTTGCGCCTCGGCAGCACTGAAGCTTTCTTT. Amino acids: CASSLRLGSTEAFF.

This clonotype was observed many times. This chain connects TRBV5-6 to TRBJ1-2; D is perhaps TRBD1 (6 bases). The V end lost 4 bases, the J end lost 2 bases, and 18 bases lay between the germline ends. The CDR3 consists of 16 residues. CDR1 is SGHDT and CDR2 is YYEEEE in the germline V gene. CDR3 in amino acids: CASSLSVQGWNYGYTF. DNA of the CDR3: TGTGCCAGCAGCCTTTCTGTACAGGGATGGAACTATGGCTACACCTTC.

The rearrangement links TRBV29-1 to TRBJ2-4; no clear D gene. V shed 4 bases and J shed 3 bases, with 7 bases lying between them. Germline V gene data show CDR1 as SQVTM and CDR2 as ANQGSEA. This CDR3 has 12 amino acids. Written as DNA, the CDR3 is TGCAGCGTTGGGACGGACAAAAACATTCAGTACTTC. This sequence encodes CSVGTDKNIQYF.

V usage is TRBV7-9 and J usage is TRBJ2-7; unclear D gene. With 5 bases removed from V and 2 bases from J, the gap between germline ends came to 10 bases. In germline, CDR1 is SEHNR, CDR2 FQNEAQ (reference sequence). This CDR3 has 13 amino acids. Here the CDR3 DNA reads TGTGCCAGCAGCCTCCAGTACCCCTACGAGCAGTACTTC. As protein: CASSLQYPYEQYF.

Notes on this clonotype: A much larger clone differs from this one at a single base, so this may be a read error. This rearrangement joins TRBV20-1 to TRBJ1-5; TRBD1 is a possible D gene (6 bases). V shed 6 bases and J shed 5 bases, with 17 bases lying between them. Germline V gene data show CDR1 as DFQATT and CDR2 as SNEGSKA (reference sequence). The CDR3 has 14 residues. Here the CDR3 reads CSAGQSRRDQPQHF. CDR3 sequence (DNA): TGCAGTGCCGGACAGAGTAGACGCGATCAGCCCCAGCATTTT.

The V gene is TRBV2, the J gene TRBJ2-5; D is perhaps TRBD2 (5 bases). Germline V gene sequence: CDR1 SNHLY, CDR2 FYNNEI. The ends were cut back, 10 bases at V and 2 bases at J, with 8 bases in the middle. This CDR3 is 11 amino acids long. In DNA, the CDR3 is TGTGCCACTGAGCGGCAAGAGACCCAGTACTTC. This codes for CATERQETQYF.

This clonotype was seen more than once but under ten times. The V call is TRBV28, the J call TRBJ1-1; D perhaps matches TRBD1 (5 bases). CDR3 length: 16 residues. Trimming pared 9 bases from V and 3 bases from J, leaving 23 bases between. Germline V gene data show CDR1 as MDHEN and CDR2 as SYDVKM. CDR3 coding DNA: TGTGCCAGTCCTCCCCCCGGGGGGTCCGGGGACACTGAAGCTTTCTTT. Amino acid sequence: CASPPPGGSGDTEAFF.

J is TRBJ1-2 and V is TRBV5-5; D remains ambiguous. Germline loops: CDR1 SGHKS, CDR2 YYEKEE (reference sequence). This CDR3 is built from 15 residues. Trimming took off 2 bases at V and 5 bases at J, with 16 bases between the two ends. The CDR3 bases are TGTGCCAGCAGCTTTCGATCAGGTCGTTCGTATGGCTACACCTTC. It encodes CASSFRSGRSYGYTF. The whole variable domain, remainder taken from reference TRBV5-5 and TRBJ1-2, is DAGVTQSPTHLIKTRGQQVTLRCSPISGHKSVSWYQQVLGQGPQFIFQYYEKEERGRGNFPDRFSARQFPNYSSELNVNALLLGDSALYLCASSFRSGRSYGYTFGSGTRLTVV.

The rearrangement links TRBV3-1 to TRBJ2-7, with 7 bases lining up with TRBD1. The V gene's germline CDR1 is LGHDT and CDR2 YNNKEL (reference sequence). CDR3 length equals 14 residues. V shed 4 bases, J shed 6 bases, and the junction held 9 bases outside the gene matches. CDR3 loop: CASSPDRVSGEQYF. The CDR3 DNA sequence: TGTGCCAGCAGCCCCGACAGGGTGTCCGGCGAGCAGTACTTC.

This clonotype was seen a few times. V is TRBV18 and J is TRBJ1-5; TRBD1 matches 8 bases. Germline CDR1 and CDR2: KGHSH and LQKENI. CDR3 length: 14 amino acids. Unmatched junction bases numbered 4, after V lost 5 bases and J lost 4 bases. DNA of the CDR3: TGTGCCAGCTCATATGGGACAGGTAATCAGCCCCAGCATTTT. Translating it yields CASSYGTGNQPQHF.

The chain couples TRBV4-3 to TRBJ2-2, with unresolved D. This CDR3 contains 16 residues. V lost 2 bases, J lost 2 bases, and 12 bases lay in between. CDR1 is LGHNA, CDR2 YSLEER, per germline. In nucleotides, the CDR3 is TGCGCCAGCAGCCAATTTGGACCATCAAACACCGGGGAGCTGTTTTTT. It codes for CASSQFGPSNTGELFF.

In its sample, this clonotype was seen many times. This chain links TRBV18 with TRBJ2-5; perhaps TRBD2 as D (5 bases). The CDR3 totals 13 residues. V was trimmed by 3 bases and J by 3 bases, leaving 8 bases between them. The germline V gene encodes CDR1 KGHSH and CDR2 LQKENI. DNA of the CDR3: TGTGCCAGCTCACCCGGACTTAAAGAGACCCAGTACTTC. It translates to CASSPGLKETQYF.

In its sample, this clonotype was seen a few times. The gene calls are TRBV7-2 and TRBJ1-2, with a tentative D call TRBD1 (5 bases). The CDR3 runs 16 residues. Germline CDR1 and CDR2: SGHTA and FQGNSA. Trimming shortened V by 1 base and J by 1 base, and 13 bases separated the two germline ends. In DNA, the CDR3 is TGTGCCAGCAGCTTAGAGGCAGGGCGGAGTAACTATGGCTACACCTTC. It is translated as CASSLEAGRSNYGYTF.

This clonotype was detected ten times or more. This chain connects TRBV19 to TRBJ2-4, with D possibly being TRBD1 or TRBD2 (5 bases each). Germline CDR1 LNHDA, CDR2 SQIVND (reference sequence). The CDR3 covers 16 residues. The germline V and J ends were trimmed by 8 bases and 0 bases, with 17 bases remaining between them. The DNA for the CDR3 is TGTGCCAGTGGGGGAAAGGGAAGAGAAGCCAAAAACATTCAGTACTTC. Protein: CASGGKGREAKNIQYF.

This clonotype has ten or more counts. The V and J genes are TRBV5-6 and TRBJ1-5, with TRBD1 identical over 10 bases. Germline assignment: CDR1 SGHDT and CDR2 YYEEEE. The CDR3 sequence is 16 residues long. The ends lost 2 bases at V and 2 bases at J; junction bases unmatched: 4. The CDR3 protein is CASSFQDRGGNQPQHF. The CDR3 coding sequence is TGTGCCAGCAGCTTCCAGGACAGGGGGGGCAATCAGCCCCAGCATTTT.

This clonotype was seen repeatedly, ten times or more. The CDR3 spells CSARGGKETQYF. The CDR3 DNA reads as TGCAGTGCTAGAGGGGGCAAAGAGACCCAGTACTTC. The V and J genes are TRBV20-1 and TRBJ2-5, with D maybe TRBD1 (5 bases). Germline CDR1 is DFQATT and CDR2 is SNEGSKA (reference sequence). The length of the CDR3 is 12 residues. V shed 1 base and J shed 3 bases, with 6 bases lying between them.